The 27 T cell receptor beta chains presented below share a single source sample, sequenced in a study of blood T cell repertoires in COVID-19. Measured with immunoSEQ multiplex PCR; TCRdb has only the in-frame clones, and not every one. Of about 210,000 clones listed, roughly 86% are singletons. Material: peripheral blood. These receptor sequences come from a woman aged 45-65 years with active or convalescent COVID-19.

The gene calls are TRBV29-1 and TRBJ2-3; 7 bases align to TRBD1. Germline CDR1 and CDR2: SQVTM and ANQGSEA. Trimming cost V 7 bases and J 3 bases; bases outside gene matches: 13. The CDR3 sequence is 15 residues long. CDR3 amino acids: CSGRNPTGRTDTQYF. In DNA, the CDR3 is TGCAGCGGACGGAACCCGACAGGGCGGACAGATACGCAGTATTTT.

The chain couples TRBV6-1 to TRBJ1-5, with 9 bases aligning to TRBD1. The CDR3 length is 17 residues. V lost 4 bases and J lost 2; bases outside the gene matches: 9. The germline CDR1 and CDR2 sequences are MNHNS and SASEGT. The CDR3 coding sequence is TGTGCCAGCAGTGGAGGGGGGACAGGGTTCGGCAATCAGCCCCAGCATTTT. Translating gives CASSGGGTGFGNQPQHF.

V and J are TRBV3-1 (or the pseudogene TRBV3-2) and TRBJ1-1; D remains unclear. Germline V CDR1 and CDR2: LGHDT, YNNKEL (reference sequence). V was cut by 4 bases and J by 0 bases, with 3 bases left in between. CDR3 length equals 12 residues. CDR3 amino acids: CASSRMNTEAFF. CDR3 coding DNA: TGTGCCAGCAGCCGTATGAACACTGAAGCTTTCTTT.

The chain recombines TRBV7-2 with TRBJ1-1; 7 bases map to TRBD1. V lost 0 bases and J lost 6; bases outside the gene matches: 10. Germline lookup yields CDR1 SGHTA and CDR2 FQGNSA. There are 16 residues in the CDR3. The CDR3 loop is CASSLAGSGGIPEAFF. The CDR3 DNA sequence: TGTGCCAGCAGCTTAGCGGGGTCAGGGGGGATCCCTGAAGCTTTCTTT.

The chain recombines TRBV18 with TRBJ2-2; 7 nucleotides agree with TRBD2. Germline lookup yields CDR1 KGHSH and CDR2 LQKENI. This CDR3 has 14 amino acids. V dropped 3 bases and J dropped 7; count of bases not matched to a gene: 5. CDR3 DNA: TGTGCCAGCTCACCGGGGCTAGCGGACGGGGAGCTGTTTTTT. Its translation is CASSPGLADGELFF.

The V and J genes are TRBV5-6 and TRBJ2-5; 7 bases map to TRBD2. This CDR3 has 13 amino acids. Per the germline V gene, CDR1 is SGHDT and CDR2 is YYEEEE. V lost 0 bases to trimming and J lost 6 bases; unmatched junction nucleotides: 2. The CDR3 loop is CASSLAGGKTQYF. The CDR3 DNA follows: TGTGCCAGCAGCTTGGCGGGAGGAAAGACCCAGTACTTC.

The chain links TRBV4-2 to TRBJ2-7; 11 bases fit TRBD2. With 0 bases clipped from V and 3 bases from J, the junction kept 4 bases outside the gene matches. Germline CDR1 is LGHNA and CDR2 is YNFKEQ. The CDR3 has 16 amino acids. This chain's CDR3 is CASSQETGTSGYEQYF. The CDR3 DNA is TGTGCCAGCAGCCAAGAAACCGGGACTAGCGGCTACGAGCAGTACTTC.

Of note for this clone: The DNA is omitted, as the CDR3 cannot be located on it reliably, and the CDR3 follows TCRdb's listing. The chain combines TRBV28 with TRBJ1-5; TRBD1 reflects the table's D call only, with no check against the DNA. The CDR3 is 15 amino acids in total, end residues counted. Germline values: CDR1 MDHEN, CDR2 SYDVKM. CDR3: CASSSSGQVNQPQHF.

The chain is built from TRBV25-1 and TRBJ1-4; no clear D gene. Germline V lookup: CDR1 MGHDK, CDR2 SYGVNS. Trimming took 6 bases from V and 4 from J, leaving 12 bases between them. The CDR3 totals 14 residues. Here the CDR3 reads CASREGGFNEKLFF. The CDR3 nucleotides read TGTGCCAGCAGGGAGGGAGGGTTTAATGAAAAACTGTTTTTT.

In nucleotides, the CDR3 is TGTGCCAGCAGTTTATTGGGCGGGGCGGAGACCCAGTACTTC. Protein: CASSLLGGAETQYF. This rearrangement joins TRBV28 to TRBJ2-5; D possibly corresponds to TRBD2 (6 bases). V was cut by 1 base and J by 5 bases, with 11 bases left in between. Germline CDR1 and CDR2: MDHEN and SYDVKM. The CDR3 totals 14 residues.

The chain employs TRBV30 and TRBJ2-1; D perhaps matches TRBD2 (6 bases). Trimming left V 0 bases short and J 1 base short, with 16 bases between. This CDR3 has 17 amino acids. Germline assignment: CDR1 GTSNPN and CDR2 SVGIG (reference sequence). The CDR3 loop reads CAWSVWGGSGSYNEQFF. The CDR3 nucleotides are TGTGCCTGGAGTGTATGGGGTGGTAGCGGATCCTACAATGAGCAGTTCTTC.

This clone was detected a few times. The chain has TRBV29-1 and TRBJ1-2, with TRBD1 as a possible D gene (6 bases). V was clipped by 0 bases and J by 6 bases, with 14 bases between them. Germline V lookup: CDR1 SQVTM, CDR2 ANQGSEA. The CDR3 is 14 amino acids. CDR3: CSVEDRSRGDGYTF. The CDR3 DNA reads TGCAGCGTTGAAGATCGGAGCAGGGGAGATGGCTACACCTTC. The whole variable domain, remainder taken from reference TRBV29-1 and TRBJ1-2, is SAVISQKPSRDICQRGTSLTIQCQVDSQVTMMFWYRQQPGQSLTLIATANQGSEATYESGFVIDKFPISRPNLTFSTLTVSNMSPEDSSIYLCSVEDRSRGDGYTFGSGTRLTVV.

V gene TRBV6-2 or TRBV6-3 combines with J gene TRBJ1-2; D unclear. V shed 2 bases and J shed 0 bases, with 19 bases lying between them. Germline values: CDR1 MNHEY, CDR2 SVGEGT. This CDR3 has 18 residues. This CDR3 is CASSYTPRGGLSNYGYTF. The DNA for the CDR3 is TGTGCCAGCAGTTACACCCCTAGAGGTGGACTGTCTAACTATGGCTACACCTTC.

The V and J genes are TRBV19 and TRBJ1-1; no reliable D call. This CDR3 is built from 15 residues. The V end was cut by 6 bases, the J end by 3 bases, with 17 bases between. Per germline, CDR1 LNHDA and CDR2 SQIVND (reference sequence). DNA of the CDR3: TGTGCCAGTAGGGAGTATCCGAGGGTGGACACTGAAGCTTTCTTT. Its translation is CASREYPRVDTEAFF.

The rearrangement uses TRBV27 and TRBJ1-1; no clear D. The CDR3 sequence is 16 residues long. CDR1 and CDR2 (germline): MNHEY, SMNVEV (reference sequence). Trimming took 6 bases from V and 0 from J, leaving 17 bases between them. CDR3 protein: CASSPAGLGMNTEAFF. CDR3 DNA: TGTGCCAGCAGCCCTGCGGGGTTGGGTATGAACACTGAAGCTTTCTTT.

The chain uses TRBV4-2 and TRBJ2-5; TRBD2 aligns across 8 bases. J was trimmed by 4 bases and V by 1 base; bases with no gene match: 5. Germline CDR1 is LGHNA and CDR2 is YNFKEQ. This CDR3 has 15 residues. CDR3 sequence (DNA): TGTGCCAGCAGCCAAGGAAGCGGGGGCCCAGAGACCCAGTACTTC. Residues: CASSQGSGGPETQYF.

This clone was detected a few times. This chain joins TRBV9 and TRBJ2-1, with D hard to call. The CDR3 runs to 11 residues. Trimming left V 3 bases short and J 8 bases short, with 6 bases between. The V gene's germline CDR1 is SGDLS and CDR2 YYNGEE. In DNA, the CDR3 is TGTGCCAGCAGCGCGAGTCATGAGCAGTTCTTC. This encodes CASSASHEQFF.

The CDR3 loop is CASRSEGGYQETQYF. CDR3 DNA: TGTGCCAGCAGATCGGAGGGCGGCTACCAAGAGACCCAGTACTTC. The genes are TRBV5-4 and TRBJ2-5; D is possibly TRBD2 (6 bases). V lost 5 bases and J 0 bases, leaving 14 bases between the germline ends. The CDR3 sequence is 15 residues long. The germline gives CDR1 SGHNT, CDR2 YYREEE (reference sequence).

The chain recombines TRBV11-1 with TRBJ2-7; D is possibly TRBD1 (6 bases). This CDR3 spans 15 amino acids. Germline loops: CDR1 SGHAT, CDR2 FQDESV (reference sequence). The ends were cut back, 1 base at V and 8 bases at J, with 18 bases in the middle. CDR3 residues: CASSLEQGGTYQQYF. In nucleotides, the CDR3 is TGTGCCAGCAGCTTAGAACAGGGTGGGACGTACCAGCAGTACTTC.

The V gene is TRBV6-5, the J gene TRBJ1-6; D is possibly TRBD1 (5 bases). The CDR3 extends over 16 amino acids. Germline V gene sequence: CDR1 MNHEY, CDR2 SVGAGI. The V end was cut by 0 bases, the J end by 6 bases, with 12 bases between. The CDR3 DNA is TGTGCCAGCAGTTACTCGAGGCAGGGCTCTAATTCACCCCTCCACTTT. Protein: CASSYSRQGSNSPLHF.

The rearrangement links TRBV3-1 (or the pseudogene TRBV3-2) to TRBJ2-1; the match to TRBD2 covers 9 bases. This CDR3 spans 14 amino acids. With V trimmed by 4 bases and J by 8 bases, 6 bases remained unmatched. Germline CDR1 LGHDT, CDR2 YNNKEL (reference sequence). The CDR3 here is CASSPGTSNHEQFF. CDR3 in DNA: TGTGCCAGCAGCCCCGGGACTAGCAACCATGAGCAGTTCTTC.

The rearrangement uses TRBV3-1 (or the pseudogene TRBV3-2) and TRBJ2-3; 8 positions agree with TRBD2. Germline lookup yields CDR1 LGHDT and CDR2 YNNKEL (reference sequence). The CDR3 consists of 17 residues. V was pared by 3 bases and J by 14 bases, with 22 bases of the junction left unmatched. DNA for the CDR3: TGTGCCAGCAGCCAGGCTAATCCTGCGGGGGGCTCGTCGGGTTGGTATTTT. Protein product: CASSQANPAGGSSGWYF.

V gene TRBV9 combines with J gene TRBJ2-7, with D tentatively TRBD2 (6 bases). Trimming shortened V by 0 bases and J by 3 bases, and 19 bases separated the two germline ends. The CDR3 length is 17 residues. Germline V gene lookup returns CDR1 SGDLS and CDR2 YYNGEE. CDR3 sequence reads: CASSVVGGTSTLYEQYF. In DNA form, the CDR3 reads TGTGCCAGCAGCGTAGTTGGGGGGACCTCCACCCTCTACGAGCAGTACTTC.

The chain employs TRBV27 and TRBJ1-2, with unresolved D. Germline loops: CDR1 MNHEY, CDR2 SMNVEV (reference sequence). The CDR3 totals 15 residues. V dropped 4 bases and J dropped 3 bases, with 15 bases sitting between them. The CDR3 loop is CASSSRSGFYYGYTF. For the CDR3, the DNA is TGTGCCAGCAGTTCTAGATCCGGATTTTACTATGGCTACACCTTC.

The chain carries TRBV28 and TRBJ1-1; D is unclear. Looked up from germline, CDR1 is MDHEN and CDR2 is SYDVKM. Trimming removed 8 bases at V and 0 bases at J, with 7 bases between. This CDR3 is 12 amino acids long. The CDR3 DNA reads as TGTGCCAGCCTCGGGATGAACACTGAAGCTTTCTTT. It encodes CASLGMNTEAFF.

This chain links TRBV27 with TRBJ2-5; 7 nucleotides align to TRBD2. Germline V gene sequence: CDR1 MNHEY, CDR2 SMNVEV (reference sequence). The junction had 6 bases not matched to a gene; V was cut back by 4 bases and J by 4 bases. The CDR3 is 14 residues long. Written as DNA, the CDR3 is TGTGCCAGCAGTTCGGACTCTAGCGGAGAGACCCAGTACTTC. This gives the protein CASSSDSSGETQYF.

This chain joins TRBV9 and TRBJ1-2; 8 bases map to TRBD1. Germline loops: CDR1 SGDLS, CDR2 YYNGEE. The CDR3 is 12 amino acids. The V gene end was trimmed by 6 bases and the J gene end by 7 bases; junction bases not matched to a gene: 5. CDR3 nucleotides: TGTGCCAGCACCACAGGGGGGTTTGGCTACACCTTC. Its translation is CASTTGGFGYTF.